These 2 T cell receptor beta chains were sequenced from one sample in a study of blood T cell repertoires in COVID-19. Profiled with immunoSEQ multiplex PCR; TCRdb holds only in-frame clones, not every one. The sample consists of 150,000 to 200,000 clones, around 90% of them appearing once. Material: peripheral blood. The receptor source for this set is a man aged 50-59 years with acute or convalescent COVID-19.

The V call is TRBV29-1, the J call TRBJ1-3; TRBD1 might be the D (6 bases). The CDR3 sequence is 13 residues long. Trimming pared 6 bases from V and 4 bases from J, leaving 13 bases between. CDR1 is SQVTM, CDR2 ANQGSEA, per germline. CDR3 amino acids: CSVGQNAGNTIYF. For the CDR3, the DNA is TGCAGCGTCGGACAGAACGCCGGAAACACCATATATTTT.

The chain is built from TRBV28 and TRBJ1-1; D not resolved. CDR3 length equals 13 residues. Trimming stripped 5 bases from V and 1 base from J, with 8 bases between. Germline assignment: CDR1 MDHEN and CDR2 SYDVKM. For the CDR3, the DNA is TGTGCCAGCAGTCCTTCAGGGAACACTGAAGCTTTCTTT. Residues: CASSPSGNTEAFF.